These T cell receptor beta chains were read from a single sample in a study of siplizumab effects on memory and regulatory T cells. The data were produced by immunoSEQ multiplex PCR, yet TCRdb's version contains in-frame clones alone and is incomplete. The data show roughly 2,900 clones, 45% to 55% seen once. Their recognized antigens are unknown. Sequenced sample: CFSE-low (dividing) CD4+ T cells sorted from an allogeneic mixed lymphocyte reaction. The source of these receptors is a human donor in good health; the cells came from an allogeneic mixed lymphocyte reaction. Both conserved end residues are part of each CDR3. The D gene is left open where the match is weak. Rows give clone size only sometimes, using once, few, many, or a class for an expanded clone.

v_gene: TRBV11-3
j_gene: TRBJ1-6
abundance: NA
d_gene: NA
CDR3aa: CASSLAYNSPLHF
CDR3nt: TGTGCCAGCAGCTTAGCGTATAATTCACCCCTCCACTTT

v_gene: TRBV7-3
j_gene: TRBJ2-3
abundance: medium-sized
d_gene: NA
CDR3aa: CASSLMGSEPDTQYF
CDR3nt: TGTGCCAGCAGCTTAATGGGGAGTGAGCCAGATACGCAGTATTTT

v_gene: TRBV7-3
j_gene: TRBJ2-5
abundance: NA
d_gene: NA
CDR3aa: CASSRQGASETQYF
CDR3nt: TGTGCCAGCAGCCGGCAAGGGGCCTCGGAGACCCAGTACTTC

v_gene: TRBV19
j_gene: TRBJ1-2
abundance: few
d_gene: NA
CDR3aa: CASRFPGRNYGYTF
CDR3nt: TGTGCCAGTAGGTTTCCCGGCCGCAACTATGGCTACACCTTC

v_gene: TRBV7-9
j_gene: TRBJ2-1
abundance: NA
d_gene: NA
CDR3aa: CASSIPGYNEQFF
CDR3nt: TGTGCCAGCAGCATACCAGGGTACAATGAGCAGTTCTTC

v_gene: TRBV18
j_gene: TRBJ2-5
abundance: NA
d_gene: NA
CDR3aa: CASSPPNQETQYF
CDR3nt: TGTGCCAGCTCACCACCCAACCAAGAGACCCAGTACTTC

v_gene: TRBV5-1
j_gene: TRBJ2-1
abundance: NA
d_gene: TRBD2
CDR3aa: CASSESGGTYNEQFF
CDR3nt: TGCGCCAGCAGCGAAAGCGGGGGGACCTACAATGAGCAGTTCTTC

v_gene: TRBV30
j_gene: TRBJ1-4
abundance: NA
d_gene: NA
CDR3aa: CAWSARALNEKLFF
CDR3nt: TGTGCCTGGAGTGCCCGGGCCCTTAATGAAAAACTGTTTTTT

v_gene: TRBV11-2
j_gene: TRBJ2-5
abundance: once
d_gene: NA
CDR3aa: CASSLDSRGGETQYF
CDR3nt: TGTGCCAGCAGCTTAGATTCTCGGGGCGGGGAGACCCAGTACTTC

v_gene: TRBV30
j_gene: TRBJ2-3
abundance: few
d_gene: NA
CDR3aa: CAWSAINTDTQYF
CDR3nt: TGTGCCTGGAGTGCCATCAACACAGATACGCAGTATTTT